The 30 T cell receptor beta chains below come from one sample, sequenced in a study of CD8+ T cells in alopecia areata. Investigators isolated RNA and reverse transcribed it into cDNA to act as the sequencing template. Some clones are missing from TCRdb's copy, which holds only in-frame ones; the method was immunoSEQ multiplex PCR. The sample records 90,000 to 150,000 clones, roughly 68% being singletons. The source material was CD4+ T cells sorted from blood. The receptors shown here come from a human donor in good health.

The chain is built from TRBV6-5 and TRBJ2-5; D gene unclear. V was clipped by 6 bases and J by 2 bases, with 7 bases between them. This CDR3 has 12 residues. CDR1 is MNHEY and CDR2 is SVGAGI in the germline V gene. The CDR3 protein is CASRRLQETQYF. CDR3 DNA: TGTGCCAGCAGACGGTTACAAGAGACCCAGTACTTC.

The chain is built from TRBV10-3 and TRBJ1-1, with unresolved D. Trimming left V 3 bases short and J 5 bases short, with 16 bases between. The CDR3 contains 15 residues. The germline gives CDR1 ENHRY, CDR2 SYGVKD. DNA of the CDR3: TGTGCCATCAGTGATATAGGCCTGAGGGAAACTGAAGCTTTCTTT. It translates to CAISDIGLRETEAFF.

This clone has just one count. The chain joins TRBV30 to TRBJ2-3; 12 nucleotides align to TRBD2. The trim removed 3 bases at V and 2 bases at J, leaving 6 bases unmatched. This CDR3 comprises 16 residues. Germline lookup yields CDR1 GTSNPN and CDR2 SVGIG (reference sequence). The CDR3 loop reads CAWSPGLAGLTDTQYF. The DNA for the CDR3 is TGTGCCTGGAGCCCTGGACTAGCGGGGCTCACAGATACGCAGTATTTT.

The table lists this clone with a few counts. The J gene is TRBJ1-6, the V gene TRBV27; TRBD1 agrees at 9 bases. With V trimmed by 0 bases and J by 5 bases, 2 bases remained unmatched. CDR3 length: 16 residues. Germline-derived CDR1 and CDR2 are MNHEY and SMNVEV (reference sequence). The CDR3 DNA is TGTGCCAGCAGTTTATCCAGGACAGGGGATAATTCACCCCTCCACTTT. Translating it yields CASSLSRTGDNSPLHF.

This clone has a single count. The CDR3 region has the DNA TGCGCCAGCAGCCAAGATCCGCGGGCGAAATCCACTGAAGCTTTCTTT. Amino acids: CASSQDPRAKSTEAFF. The rearrangement links TRBV4-1 to TRBJ1-1; D is ambiguous. Germline assignment: CDR1 MGHRA and CDR2 YSYEKL. Trimming stripped 0 bases from V and 4 bases from J, with 15 bases between. The CDR3 covers 16 residues.

V usage is TRBV29-1 and J usage is TRBJ1-1; 8 bases match TRBD1. V lost 6 bases, J lost 4 bases, and 4 bases stayed unmatched. The CDR3 has 12 residues. From germline, CDR1 is SQVTM and CDR2 ANQGSEA. The CDR3 protein is CSVRTGGTEAFF. CDR3 DNA sequence: TGCAGCGTACGCACAGGGGGCACTGAAGCTTTCTTT.

The gene calls are TRBV4-1 and TRBJ2-7; D assignment may be TRBD1 or TRBD2 (6 bases each). The germline V gene encodes CDR1 MGHRA and CDR2 YSYEKL. CDR3 size: 16 residues. The ends were cut back, 4 bases at V and 3 bases at J, with 19 bases in the middle. CDR3 residues: CASSRRRGTDYYEQYF. The CDR3 DNA sequence: TGCGCCAGCAGCCGCAGGAGGGGGACGGATTACTACGAGCAGTACTTC.

The chain recombines TRBV18 with TRBJ1-1; D is uncertain. Trimming removed 6 bases at V and 3 bases at J, with 17 bases between. The CDR3 runs 15 residues. Per the germline V gene, CDR1 is KGHSH and CDR2 is LQKENI. The CDR3 here is CASSRVTGRDTEAFF. The DNA of the CDR3 is TGTGCCAGCTCGCGGGTTACCGGGAGGGACACTGAAGCTTTCTTT.

This clone turned up a few times. The CDR3 nucleotides are TGCAGCGTTGAGGGACAGGGCCAAGAGACCCAGTACTTC. This sequence encodes CSVEGQGQETQYF. The J gene is TRBJ2-5, the V gene TRBV29-1, with TRBD1 matching over 9 bases. The CDR3 consists of 13 residues. The germline V gene has CDR1 SQVTM and CDR2 ANQGSEA. With V trimmed by 3 bases and J by 1 base, 0 bases remained unmatched.

V gene TRBV25-1 combines with J gene TRBJ1-2, with 9 bases identical to TRBD1. The length of the CDR3 is 13 residues. CDR1 MGHDK and CDR2 SYGVNS come from the germline V gene. The ends lost 3 bases at V and 8 bases at J; junction bases unmatched: 4. CDR3 nucleotide sequence: TGTGCCAGCAGTGATCGAGGGACAGGGGGCTACACCTTC. The encoded protein is CASSDRGTGGYTF.

The V gene is TRBV25-1, the J gene TRBJ1-6; perhaps TRBD1 as D (5 bases). In germline, CDR1 is MGHDK, CDR2 SYGVNS. This CDR3 contains 13 residues. Deletions cut 8 bases from V and 9 bases from J, with 14 bases between. The CDR3 DNA follows: TGTGCCAGCGGCCCGGGACCGATTTCACCCCTCCACTTT. Residues: CASGPGPISPLHF.

The chain carries TRBV6-6 and TRBJ1-2; TRBD1 might be the D (5 bases). CDR1 and CDR2 from the germline V gene are MNHNY and SVGAGI (reference sequence). The CDR3 has 12 amino acids. V lost 5 bases and J 6 bases, leaving 10 bases between the germline ends. CDR3 in DNA: TGTGCCAGCAGTATAAAAGGGGATGGCTACACCTTC. This translates into CASSIKGDGYTF.

This clone showed up just a few times. The chain employs TRBV4-1 and TRBJ2-7; TRBD1 matches 7 bases. Trimming took 6 bases from V and 6 from J; bases not matched to a gene: 11. Germline CDR1 MGHRA, CDR2 YSYEKL. The CDR3 loop spans 14 amino acids. This chain's CDR3 is CASSRTGSNSEQYF. The CDR3, as DNA: TGCGCCAGCAGTCGGACAGGATCGAACTCCGAGCAGTACTTC.

The genes are TRBV6-6 and TRBJ2-2, with D perhaps TRBD1 or TRBD2 (5 bases each). Germline CDR1 is MNHNY and CDR2 is SVGAGI (reference sequence). The CDR3 runs to 15 residues. V lost 5 bases and J lost 2, with 12 bases in between. CDR3 bases: TGTGCCAGCAGTGTCCGGGACCGCAACACCGGGGAGCTGTTTTTT. Translating it yields CASSVRDRNTGELFF.

The chain has TRBV29-1 and TRBJ2-7, with 7 bases lining up with TRBD2. The CDR3 has 14 amino acids. CDR1 is SQVTM and CDR2 is ANQGSEA in the germline V gene. Trimming removed 7 bases from V and 2 bases from J; junction bases left unmatched: 11. The CDR3 loop reads CSGISGPFPYEQYF. The CDR3 DNA follows: TGCAGCGGCATTAGCGGGCCATTTCCCTACGAGCAGTACTTC.

The V call is TRBV10-2, the J call TRBJ2-3; possible D gene TRBD1, 6 bases. The germline CDR1 and CDR2 sequences are WSHSY and SAAADI. This CDR3 contains 13 residues. The V and J ends lost 6 bases and 2 bases respectively, with 9 bases between them. The CDR3 protein is CASRGANTDTQYF. CDR3 DNA: TGCGCCAGCAGGGGGGCCAACACAGATACGCAGTATTTT.

This sequence joins TRBV5-1 and TRBJ2-6; the D gene is possibly TRBD1 (6 bases). CDR3 length: 15 amino acids. Looked up from germline, CDR1 is SGHRS and CDR2 is YFSETQ. V dropped 2 bases and J dropped 2 bases, with 8 bases sitting between them. As DNA, the CDR3 is TGCGCCAGCAGCTTCAGGGGAGCTGGGGCCAACGTCCTGACTTTC. Translated, it gives CASSFRGAGANVLTF.

Only a few counts were recorded for this clone. The chain joins TRBV20-1 to TRBJ2-7; the D is unclear. Germline V CDR1 and CDR2: DFQATT, SNEGSKA (reference sequence). Trimming shortened V by 5 bases and J by 6 bases, and 11 bases separated the two germline ends. The CDR3 has 11 amino acids. The CDR3 region is CSALGSSEQYF. The CDR3 nucleotides are TGCAGTGCTCTAGGCAGTAGCGAGCAGTACTTC.

The chain employs TRBV19 and TRBJ1-1, with 7 positions matching TRBD1. Germline V gene data show CDR1 as LNHDA and CDR2 as SQIVND (reference sequence). Losses at the gene ends were 5 bases for V and 6 bases for J; bases not matched to a gene: 12. The CDR3 has 15 amino acids. DNA of the CDR3: TGTGCCAGTAGTCTAAACCCTGACAGGGCCCCTGAAGCTTTCTTT. It specifies CASSLNPDRAPEAFF.

This chain connects TRBV18 to TRBJ1-2; no reliable D call. The CDR3 is 13 residues long. V lost 3 bases and J lost 2, with 7 bases in between. CDR1 and CDR2 (germline): KGHSH, LQKENI. Here the CDR3 reads CASSPAGNYGYTF. CDR3 bases: TGTGCCAGCTCACCTGCCGGGAACTATGGCTACACCTTC.

This chain joins TRBV29-1 and TRBJ1-4, with D tentatively TRBD1 (6 bases). The CDR3 length is 14 residues. Per the germline V gene, CDR1 is SQVTM and CDR2 is ANQGSEA. V was pared by 6 bases and J by 7 bases, with 18 bases between. CDR3 DNA sequence: TGCAGCGTCTCCGACAGGCGGGATAGTGAAAAACTGTTTTTT. Protein sequence: CSVSDRRDSEKLFF.

The V gene is TRBV7-9, the J gene TRBJ1-1, with 10 bases identical to TRBD1. The CDR3 length is 14 residues. Looked up from germline, CDR1 is SEHNR and CDR2 is FQNEAQ (reference sequence). Trimming removed 0 bases from V and 8 bases from J; junction bases left unmatched: 3. The CDR3 here is CASSLASTGGEAFF. DNA of the CDR3: TGTGCCAGCAGCTTAGCGTCGACAGGGGGCGAAGCTTTCTTT.

V and J are TRBV7-9 and TRBJ2-3; 10 bases agree with TRBD2. Trimming cost V 5 bases and J 2 bases; bases outside gene matches: 13. Germline CDR1 and CDR2: SEHNR and FQNEAQ (reference sequence). The CDR3 totals 18 residues. Here the CDR3 DNA reads TGTGCCAGCAGCCAAGGGCTAGCGGGGGCCTTCCCCACAGATACGCAGTATTTT. This translates into CASSQGLAGAFPTDTQYF. Combining the CDR3 with reference TRBV7-9 and TRBJ2-3 gives the whole variable domain DTGVSQNPRHKITKRGQNVTFRCDPISEHNRLYWYRQTLGQGPEFLTYFQNEAQLEKSRLLSDRFSAERPKGSFSTLEIQRTEQGDSAMYLCASSQGLAGAFPTDTQYFGPGTRLTVL.

This chain uses TRBV29-1 with TRBJ2-5; TRBD1 is a possible D gene (6 bases). The CDR3 length is 14 residues. Trimming took off 5 bases at V and 2 bases at J, with 15 bases between the two ends. Germline CDR1 SQVTM, CDR2 ANQGSEA. In nucleotides, the CDR3 is TGCAGCGTTATCAGGGGTGCGGGTCAAGAGACCCAGTACTTC. Protein sequence: CSVIRGAGQETQYF.

This clone has only one observation. This rearrangement joins TRBV11-2 to TRBJ2-5; 8 nucleotides line up with TRBD2. V shed 1 base and J 8 bases; nucleotides not matched to a gene: 9. The CDR3 consists of 15 residues. Germline CDR1 and CDR2: SGHAT and FQNNGV. CDR3 DNA sequence: TGTGCCAGCAGCTTAGGGTTAGCGGGGACCGGTACCCAGTACTTC. Encoded protein: CASSLGLAGTGTQYF.

The rearrangement joins TRBV4-1 to TRBJ2-3, with TRBD2 identical over 7 bases. The germline V gene has CDR1 MGHRA and CDR2 YSYEKL. This CDR3 region has 16 residues. V lost 1 base, J lost 2 bases, and 6 bases stayed unmatched. CDR3 region: CASSQGAGTTTDTQYF. The DNA of the CDR3 is TGCGCCAGCAGCCAAGGGGCCGGGACTACCACAGATACGCAGTATTTT.

This clone turned up a few times. The gene calls are TRBV6-5 and TRBJ2-4, with D perhaps TRBD1 (6 bases). Trimming removed 6 bases at V and 0 bases at J, with 12 bases between. Per germline, CDR1 MNHEY and CDR2 SVGAGI. The CDR3 extends over 15 amino acids. This CDR3 is CASRGGELAKNIQYF. DNA for the CDR3: TGTGCCAGCAGAGGGGGAGAGTTAGCCAAAAACATTCAGTACTTC.

The chain combines TRBV6-1 with TRBJ2-6; D unclear. The CDR3 consists of 15 residues. Trimming removed 10 bases from V and 0 bases from J, with 13 bases in between. Germline loops: CDR1 MNHNS, CDR2 SASEGT. The CDR3 nucleotides read TGTGCCACCCTCCTGGGCCACTCTGGGGCCAACGTCCTGACTTTC. Translated: CATLLGHSGANVLTF.

In its sample, this clone was seen once. The chain links TRBV11-1 to TRBJ2-1, with TRBD1 as a possible D gene (6 bases). The V end was cut by 4 bases, the J end by 8 bases, with 18 bases between. Germline values: CDR1 SGHAT, CDR2 FQDESV (reference sequence). The CDR3 has 15 residues. The CDR3 sequence: CASSSRKDSLHEQFF. The DNA of the CDR3 is TGTGCCAGCAGCTCAAGGAAGGACAGCCTCCATGAGCAGTTCTTC.

This clone was seen more than once but under ten times. The chain recombines TRBV5-4 with TRBJ1-1; tentative D call: TRBD1 (5 bases). Trimming cost V 0 bases and J 11 bases, with 17 bases left between them. There are 14 residues in the CDR3. Germline V gives CDR1 SGHNT, CDR2 YYREEE (reference sequence). The CDR3 spells CASSLDRPRAGAFF. CDR3 coding DNA: TGTGCCAGCAGCTTGGATCGTCCCAGGGCCGGTGCTTTCTTT.